The text below deals with one TCR beta chain. What it binds is unknown. V was clipped by 1 base and J by 1 base, with 7 bases between them. Per germline, CDR1 SEHNR and CDR2 FQNEAQ (reference sequence). This CDR3 has 14 amino acids. The sample comes from a study of beta chain features in type 1 diabetes. The study's findings and limits: VDJ junctions from type 1 diabetes patients carried fewer insertions and larger deletions. All four CD4+ subsets of Type 1 diabetes patients contained TCRB CDR3s that were moderately but significantly shorter.

A CD45RO/CCR7/CD25/CD127/CD95/CD27 panel sorted naive, central memory, regulatory and stem cell-like memory CD4+ cells. What was sequenced were expressed TCRB transcripts, since all of the isolated RNA had been reverse transcribed. TCRdb's table, derived via immunoSEQ multiplex PCR, lists solely in-frame clones and lacks some. The sample lists 600,000 to 750,000 clones, about an eighth occurring once. V gene TRBV7-9 combines with J gene TRBJ1-1, with D perhaps matching TRBD1 (6 bases). The clonotype was recovered from a man younger than 40 with type 1 diabetes. Sequences were obtained from naive CD4+ T cells from blood. The CDR3 DNA reads as TGTGCCAGCAGCTTAGGGGGACAGAACACTGAAGCTTTCTTT. Amino acids: CASSLGGQNTEAFF.